This passage covers 19 T cell receptor beta chains from one sample sequenced in a study of T cell repertoires in cytomegalovirus infection. In TCRdb, the reads were re-called with MiXCR into one record per CDR3 protein. The repertoire holds about 210,000 distinct CDR3 sequences, 6.5% seen once, with under 7.5% in the top ten. Input material: PBMCs. Receptors originate from a human donor in good health (CMV status not recorded). Some clones in this sample may be carry-over from other donors' samples.

This clonotype was counted ten times or more. The chain is built from TRBV6-2 or TRBV6-3 and TRBJ2-3; D call uncertain. Trimming shortened V by 4 bases and J by 5 bases, and 7 bases separated the two germline ends. Germline V lookup: CDR1 MNHEY, CDR2 SVGEGT. This CDR3 is built from 12 residues. Written as DNA, the CDR3 is TGTGCCAGCAGTTGGATGAGAGATACGCAGTATTTT. Encoded protein: CASSWMRDTQYF.

About this clonotype: A read error may be the cause here, since a much bigger clone is one base away. The chain joins TRBV6-5 to TRBJ2-1, with unresolved D. CDR1 and CDR2 (germline): MNHEY, SVGAGI. There are 15 residues in the CDR3. V dropped 2 bases and J dropped 8 bases, with 16 bases sitting between them. In DNA, the CDR3 is TGTGCCAGCAGTTACGGGTATGGGGATAGGGATGAGCAGTTCTTC. This encodes CASSYGYGDRDEQFF.

This clonotype was detected many times. The DNA for the CDR3 is TGCAGTGCTAAAGACCCCCAGGGGCGGGGACGCACAGATACGCAGTATTTT. Encoded protein: CSAKDPQGRGRTDTQYF. The gene calls are TRBV20-1 and TRBJ2-3, with D perhaps being TRBD1 or TRBD2 (6 bases each). This CDR3 has 17 residues. CDR1 is DFQATT and CDR2 is SNEGSKA in the germline V gene (reference sequence). Trimming left V 4 bases short and J 1 base short, with 21 bases between.

This clonotype is labeled medium-sized (0.01 to 0.1%). CDR3 bases: TGTGCCAGCAGCCCGACAGGGCTACAAGAGACCCAGTACTTC. This encodes CASSPTGLQETQYF. This chain uses TRBV7-3 with TRBJ2-5; 7 nucleotides align to TRBD1. Germline V gene lookup returns CDR1 SGHTA and CDR2 FQGTGA. CDR3 length equals 14 residues. V lost 5 bases, J lost 2 bases, and 5 bases stayed unmatched.

The chain joins TRBV6-6 to TRBJ2-1; D call uncertain. The length of the CDR3 is 17 residues. Looked up from germline, CDR1 is MNHNY and CDR2 is SVGAGI (reference sequence). With 0 bases removed from V and 6 bases from J, the gap between germline ends came to 18 bases. CDR3 loop: CASSYSAISELINEQFF. CDR3 bases: TGTGCCAGCAGTTACTCGGCCATATCAGAACTTATCAATGAGCAGTTCTTC.

The chain uses TRBV5-4 and TRBJ2-2; possibly TRBD1 for D (6 bases). Per germline, CDR1 SGHNT and CDR2 YYREEE (reference sequence). The CDR3 is made up of 15 amino acids. Trimming removed 4 bases at V and 8 bases at J, with 18 bases between. CDR3: CASSLGAPWSGELFF. The CDR3, as DNA: TGTGCCAGCAGCCTGGGGGCCCCGTGGAGTGGGGAGCTGTTTTTT.

This clonotype was seen at least ten times. This rearrangement joins TRBV6-5 to TRBJ2-3, with a possible D match to TRBD2 (5 bases). Germline V lookup: CDR1 MNHEY, CDR2 SVGAGI. The CDR3 is made up of 15 amino acids. V lost 5 bases, J lost 7 bases, and 19 bases lay in between. CDR3 protein: CASSQPSAGGHTQYF. The DNA of the CDR3 is TGTGCCAGCAGTCAACCCTCGGCAGGAGGTCATACGCAGTATTTT.

A few counts support this clonotype. The CDR3 spells CASRDQGNDPEHYNSPLHF. DNA of the CDR3: TGTGCCAGCCGTGATCAGGGAAACGATCCCGAACACTATAATTCACCCCTCCACTTT. This chain joins TRBV28 and TRBJ1-6, with a possible D match to TRBD1 (5 bases). Trimming removed 8 bases from V and 3 bases from J, with 26 bases in between. Germline CDR1 MDHEN, CDR2 SYDVKM. The CDR3 is 19 residues long.

This clonotype came up a few times. The chain carries TRBV27 and TRBJ1-4, with D possibly being TRBD1 (5 bases). Per the germline V gene, CDR1 is MNHEY and CDR2 is SMNVEV (reference sequence). CDR3 length: 15 residues. Trimming shortened V by 5 bases and J by 6 bases, and 16 bases separated the two germline ends. The CDR3 region is CASSPSGTRDEKLFF. The CDR3, as DNA: TGTGCCAGCAGTCCCTCCGGGACCCGGGATGAAAAACTGTTTTTT. Variable domain in full (rest from reference TRBV27 and TRBJ1-4): EAQVTQNPRYLITVTGKKLTVTCSQNMNHEYMSWYRQDPGLGLRQIYYSMNVEVTDKGDVPEGYKVSRKEKRNFPLILESPSPNQTSLYFCASSPSGTRDEKLFFGSGTQLSVL.

This clonotype was seen many times. The chain joins TRBV7-8 to TRBJ1-2; 8 nucleotides align to TRBD1. This CDR3 has 15 amino acids. Germline V gene lookup returns CDR1 SGHVS and CDR2 FQNEAQ. The ends lost 11 bases at V and 0 bases at J; junction bases unmatched: 11. The CDR3 spells CAASETGASNYGYTF. In nucleotides, the CDR3 is TGTGCCGCTAGTGAGACAGGGGCGTCTAACTATGGCTACACCTTC.

This clonotype was recorded a few times. The CDR3 sequence is CASSETGASYSGTDTQYF. In DNA, the CDR3 is TGTGCCAGCAGCGAGACAGGGGCGAGCTATTCCGGGACAGATACGCAGTATTTT. The chain is built from TRBV9 and TRBJ2-3; TRBD1 matches at 8 bases. The CDR3 consists of 18 residues. From germline, CDR1 is SGDLS and CDR2 YYNGEE. V lost 3 bases and J lost 3; bases outside the gene matches: 15. The variable domain in full, with the rest retrieved from reference TRBV9 and TRBJ2-3, is DSGVTQTPKHLITATGQRVTLRCSPRSGDLSVYWYQQSLDQGLQFLIQYYNGEERAKGNILERFSAQQFPDLHSELNLSSLELGDSALYFCASSETGASYSGTDTQYFGPGTRLTVL.

This clonotype was seen ten or more times. This chain connects TRBV20-1 to TRBJ2-3, with 11 bases identical to TRBD2. J was trimmed by 5 bases and V by 7 bases; bases with no gene match: 8. Looked up from germline, CDR1 is DFQATT and CDR2 is SNEGSKA (reference sequence). The CDR3 length is 14 residues. The CDR3 region is CSVTSGGRGDTQYF. The CDR3 nucleotides are TGCAGTGTCACTAGCGGGGGCCGTGGAGATACGCAGTATTTT.

In its sample, this clonotype was seen many times. The rearrangement joins TRBV5-5 to TRBJ2-7; D is unclear. Germline-derived CDR1 and CDR2 are SGHKS and YYEKEE (reference sequence). The V end lost 0 bases, the J end lost 6 bases, and 10 bases lay between the germline ends. The CDR3 covers 13 residues. CDR3 sequence: CASSLVGWAEQYF. DNA of the CDR3: TGTGCCAGCAGCTTGGTGGGTTGGGCCGAGCAGTACTTC. Full variable domain (missing parts from reference TRBV5-5 and TRBJ2-7): DAGVTQSPTHLIKTRGQQVTLRCSPISGHKSVSWYQQVLGQGPQFIFQYYEKEERGRGNFPDRFSARQFPNYSSELNVNALLLGDSALYLCASSLVGWAEQYFGPGTRLTVT.

This clonotype was counted between two and nine times. The chain's CDR3 is CASSQDLPPHTDTQYF. In nucleotides, the CDR3 is TGCGCCAGCAGCCAAGATCTCCCCCCGCACACAGATACGCAGTATTTT. This sequence joins TRBV4-3 and TRBJ2-3; D unclear. Deletions cut 0 bases from V and 2 bases from J, with 12 bases between. CDR1 is LGHNA, CDR2 YSLEER, per germline. This CDR3 is built from 16 residues.

This clonotype was counted many times. The chain joins TRBV4-3 to TRBJ2-2, with 10 bases identical to TRBD1. Germline V gene sequence: CDR1 LGHNA, CDR2 YSLEER. Unmatched junction bases numbered 9, after V lost 4 bases and J lost 1 base. This CDR3 region has 18 residues. The CDR3 DNA reads as TGCGCCAGCAGCCGCCGGGGACAGGGGCCCCAGAACACCGGGGAGCTGTTTTTT. Translated: CASSRRGQGPQNTGELFF.

CDR3 sequence: CASSLGQGGYYGYTF. CDR3 DNA: TGTGCCAGCAGCTTAGGACAGGGGGGTTACTATGGCTACACCTTC. The chain uses TRBV7-9 and TRBJ1-2, with 9 bases identical to TRBD1. CDR3 size: 15 residues. With 1 base clipped from V and 3 bases from J, the junction kept 3 bases outside the gene matches. Germline V lookup: CDR1 SEHNR, CDR2 FQNEAQ (reference sequence).

This clonotype was found many times. The V and J genes are TRBV28 and TRBJ2-1; the D call may be TRBD1 or TRBD2 (5 bases each). This CDR3 has 14 amino acids. Germline CDR1 MDHEN, CDR2 SYDVKM. Trimming cost V 5 bases and J 5 bases, with 13 bases left between them. CDR3 nucleotides: TGTGCCAGCAGTCAGGGTCTACTAGACAATGAGCAGTTCTTC. Encoded protein: CASSQGLLDNEQFF.

This clonotype has a count of ten or more. The chain couples TRBV20-1 to TRBJ1-6; 9 bases align to TRBD1. The CDR3 sequence is 14 residues long. After removal of 2 bases from V and 10 bases from J, the junction contained 6 bases not matched to a gene. CDR1 and CDR2 (germline): DFQATT, SNEGSKA (reference sequence). The CDR3 DNA is TGCAGTGCTAGAAGGCGACAGGGGGAGTCACCCCTCCACTTT. It specifies CSARRRQGESPLHF.

This clonotype was counted only a few times. In DNA, the CDR3 is TGTGCCAGCAGCCAAGGTGACAGGGCCAATCAGCCCCAGCATTTT. It is translated as CASSQGDRANQPQHF. V usage is TRBV14 and J usage is TRBJ1-5; 7 bases fit TRBD1. The CDR3 runs 15 residues. Germline trimming cut 1 base from V and 3 bases from J; bases unmatched to any gene: 3. Germline assignment: CDR1 SGHDN and CDR2 FVKESK. The complete variable domain, with remaining parts taken from reference TRBV14 and TRBJ1-5, reads EAGVTQFPSHSVIEKGQTVTLRCDPISGHDNLYWYRRVMGKEIKFLLHFVKESKQDESGMPNNRFLAERTGGTYSTLKVQPAELEDSGVYFCASSQGDRANQPQHFGDGTRLSIL.